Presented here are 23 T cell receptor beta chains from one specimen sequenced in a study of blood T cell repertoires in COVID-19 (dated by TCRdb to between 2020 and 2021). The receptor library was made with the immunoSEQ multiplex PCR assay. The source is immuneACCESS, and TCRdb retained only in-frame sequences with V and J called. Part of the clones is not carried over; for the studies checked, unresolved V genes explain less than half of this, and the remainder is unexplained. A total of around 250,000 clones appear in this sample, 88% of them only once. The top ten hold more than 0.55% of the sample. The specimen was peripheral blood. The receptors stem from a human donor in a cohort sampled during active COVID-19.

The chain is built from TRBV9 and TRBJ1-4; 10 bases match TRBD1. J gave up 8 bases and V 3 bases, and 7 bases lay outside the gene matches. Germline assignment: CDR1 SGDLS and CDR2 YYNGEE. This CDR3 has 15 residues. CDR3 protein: CASSAWDRGEEKLFF. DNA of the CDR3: TGTGCCAGCAGCGCCTGGGACAGGGGAGAGGAAAAACTGTTTTTT.

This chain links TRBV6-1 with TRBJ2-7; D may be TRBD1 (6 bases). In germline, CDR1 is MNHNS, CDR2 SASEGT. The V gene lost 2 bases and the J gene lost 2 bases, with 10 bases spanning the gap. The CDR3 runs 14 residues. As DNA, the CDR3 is TGTGCCAGCAGTGAAAACAGGGCTCCCTACGAGCAGTACTTC. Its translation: CASSENRAPYEQYF.

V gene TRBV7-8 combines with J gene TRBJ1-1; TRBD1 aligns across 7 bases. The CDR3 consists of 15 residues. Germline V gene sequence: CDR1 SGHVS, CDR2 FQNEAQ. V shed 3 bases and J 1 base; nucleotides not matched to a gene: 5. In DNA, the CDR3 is TGTGCCAGCAGCTTGAACAGGGGCTGGAACACTGAAGCTTTCTTT. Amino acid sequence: CASSLNRGWNTEAFF.

The chain's CDR3 is CASSLQSGRGYEQYF. In DNA form, the CDR3 reads TGTGCCAGCAGCTTGCAATCGGGGAGGGGGTACGAGCAGTACTTC. The V call is TRBV5-4, the J call TRBJ2-7; perhaps TRBD2 as D (7 bases). V shed 1 base and J shed 4 bases, with 15 bases lying between them. The germline gives CDR1 SGHNT, CDR2 YYREEE (reference sequence). CDR3 length: 15 residues.

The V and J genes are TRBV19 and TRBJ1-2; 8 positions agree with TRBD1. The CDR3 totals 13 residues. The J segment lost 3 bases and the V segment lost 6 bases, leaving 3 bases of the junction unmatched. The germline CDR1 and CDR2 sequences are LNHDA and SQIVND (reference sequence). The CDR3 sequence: CASRETGDYGYTF. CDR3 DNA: TGTGCCAGTAGGGAGACAGGGGACTATGGCTACACCTTC.

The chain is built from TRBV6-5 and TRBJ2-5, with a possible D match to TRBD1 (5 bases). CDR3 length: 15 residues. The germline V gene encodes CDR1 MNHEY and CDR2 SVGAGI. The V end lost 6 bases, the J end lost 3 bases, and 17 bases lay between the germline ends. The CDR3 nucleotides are TGTGCCAGCAGCTTCTCCAGTAGACAGAAAGAGACCCAGTACTTC. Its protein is CASSFSSRQKETQYF.

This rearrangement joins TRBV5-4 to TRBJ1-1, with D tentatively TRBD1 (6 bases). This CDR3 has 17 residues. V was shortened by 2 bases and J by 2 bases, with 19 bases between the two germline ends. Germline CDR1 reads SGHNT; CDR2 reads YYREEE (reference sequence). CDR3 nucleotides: TGTGCCAGCAGCTTCCTGGGGGCGGCCCGGGATAACACTGAAGCTTTCTTT. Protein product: CASSFLGAARDNTEAFF. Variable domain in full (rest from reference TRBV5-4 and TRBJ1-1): ETGVTQSPTHLIKTRGQQVTLRCSSQSGHNTVSWYQQALGQGPQFIFQYYREEENGRGNFPPRFSGLQFPNYSSELNVNALELDDSALYLCASSFLGAARDNTEAFFGQGTRLTVV.

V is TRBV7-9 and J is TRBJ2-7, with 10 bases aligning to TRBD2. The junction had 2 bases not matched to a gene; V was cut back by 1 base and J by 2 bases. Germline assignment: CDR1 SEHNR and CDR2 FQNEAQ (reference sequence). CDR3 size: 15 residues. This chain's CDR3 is CASSLDLAGAYEQYF. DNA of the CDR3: TGTGCCAGCAGCTTAGATCTAGCGGGAGCCTACGAGCAGTACTTC.

CDR3 in DNA: TGCGCCAGCAGCCAAGATCGGAGACCTTACGAGCAGTACTTC. It specifies CASSQDRRPYEQYF. The chain has TRBV4-3 and TRBJ2-7; D unresolved. The germline V gene encodes CDR1 LGHNA and CDR2 YSLEER. The V gene lost 0 bases and the J gene lost 4 bases, with 10 bases spanning the gap. The CDR3 loop spans 14 amino acids.

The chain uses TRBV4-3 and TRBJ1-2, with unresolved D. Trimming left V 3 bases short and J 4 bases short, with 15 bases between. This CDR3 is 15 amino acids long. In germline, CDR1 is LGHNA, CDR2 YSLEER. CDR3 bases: TGCGCCAGCAGCCAGGATTCAGACGGAGCCTATGGCTACACCTTC. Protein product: CASSQDSDGAYGYTF.

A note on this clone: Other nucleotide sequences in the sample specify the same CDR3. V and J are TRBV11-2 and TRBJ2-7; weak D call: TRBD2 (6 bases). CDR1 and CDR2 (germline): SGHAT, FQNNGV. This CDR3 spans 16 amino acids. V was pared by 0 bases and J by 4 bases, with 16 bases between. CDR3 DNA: TGTGCCAGCAGCTTAGAGACGGGACTCTTTCCATACGAGCAGTACTTC. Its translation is CASSLETGLFPYEQYF.

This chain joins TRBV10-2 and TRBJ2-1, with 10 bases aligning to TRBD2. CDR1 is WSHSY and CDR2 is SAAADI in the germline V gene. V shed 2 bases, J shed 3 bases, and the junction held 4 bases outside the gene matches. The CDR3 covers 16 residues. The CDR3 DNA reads TGCGCCAGCAGTGAGGGGCTAGCGGGAGTCTACAATGAGCAGTTCTTC. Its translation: CASSEGLAGVYNEQFF.

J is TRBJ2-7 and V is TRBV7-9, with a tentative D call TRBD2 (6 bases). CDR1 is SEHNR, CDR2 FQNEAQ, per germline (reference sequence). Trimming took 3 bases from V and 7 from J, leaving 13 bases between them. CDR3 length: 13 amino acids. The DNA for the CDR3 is TGTGCCAGCAGCTTGGGCGGGGCAGAGGAGCAGTACTTC. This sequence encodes CASSLGGAEEQYF.

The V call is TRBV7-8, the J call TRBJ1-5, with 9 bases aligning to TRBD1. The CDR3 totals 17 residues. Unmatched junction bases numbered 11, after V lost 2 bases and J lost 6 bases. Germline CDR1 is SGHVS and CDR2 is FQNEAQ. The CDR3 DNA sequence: TGTGCCAGCAGCTTACCACCGCAAGGGACAGGGACTCAGCCCCAGCATTTT. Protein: CASSLPPQGTGTQPQHF.

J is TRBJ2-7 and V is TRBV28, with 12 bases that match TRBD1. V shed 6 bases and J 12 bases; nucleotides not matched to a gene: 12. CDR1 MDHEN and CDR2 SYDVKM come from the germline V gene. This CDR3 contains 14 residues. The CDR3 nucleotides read TGTGCCAGCAGACCGGGACAGGGGGCAATGGGGTGGTACTTC. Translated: CASRPGQGAMGWYF.

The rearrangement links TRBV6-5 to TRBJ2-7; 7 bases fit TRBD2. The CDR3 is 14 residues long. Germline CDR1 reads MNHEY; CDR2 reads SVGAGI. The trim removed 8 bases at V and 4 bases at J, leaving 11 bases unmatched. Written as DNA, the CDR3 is TGTGCCAGCTCACGGGAGGACGTCGGTTACGAGCAGTACTTC. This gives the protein CASSREDVGYEQYF.

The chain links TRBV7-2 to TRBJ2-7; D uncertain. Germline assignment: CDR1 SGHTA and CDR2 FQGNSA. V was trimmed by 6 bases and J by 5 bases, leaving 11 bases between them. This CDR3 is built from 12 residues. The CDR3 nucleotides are TGTGCCAGCAGGCTAAACTCTGACGAGCAGTACTTC. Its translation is CASRLNSDEQYF.

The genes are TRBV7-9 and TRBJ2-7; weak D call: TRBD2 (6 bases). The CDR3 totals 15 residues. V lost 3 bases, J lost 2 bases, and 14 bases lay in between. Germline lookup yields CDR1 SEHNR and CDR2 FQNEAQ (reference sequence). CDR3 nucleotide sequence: TGTGCCAGCAGCTTTGGGCGGGGACCAACCTACGAGCAGTACTTC. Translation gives CASSFGRGPTYEQYF.

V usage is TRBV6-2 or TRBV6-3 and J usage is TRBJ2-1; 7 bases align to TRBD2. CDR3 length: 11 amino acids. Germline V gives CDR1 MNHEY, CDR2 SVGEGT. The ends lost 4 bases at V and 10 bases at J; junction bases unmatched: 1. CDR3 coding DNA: TGTGCCAGCAGTTCCGGGGGGGAGCAGTTCTTC. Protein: CASSSGGEQFF.

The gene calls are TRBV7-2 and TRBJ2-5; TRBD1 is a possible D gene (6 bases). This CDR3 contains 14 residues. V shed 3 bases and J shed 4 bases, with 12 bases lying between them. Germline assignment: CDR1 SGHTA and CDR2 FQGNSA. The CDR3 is CASSFRQVTETQYF. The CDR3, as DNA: TGTGCCAGCAGCTTTCGACAGGTGACAGAGACCCAGTACTTC.

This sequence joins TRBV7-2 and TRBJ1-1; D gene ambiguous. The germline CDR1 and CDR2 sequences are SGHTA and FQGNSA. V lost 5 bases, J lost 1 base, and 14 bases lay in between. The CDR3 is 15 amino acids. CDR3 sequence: CASSPEVGGNTEAFF. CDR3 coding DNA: TGTGCCAGCAGCCCCGAGGTAGGTGGGAACACTGAAGCTTTCTTT.

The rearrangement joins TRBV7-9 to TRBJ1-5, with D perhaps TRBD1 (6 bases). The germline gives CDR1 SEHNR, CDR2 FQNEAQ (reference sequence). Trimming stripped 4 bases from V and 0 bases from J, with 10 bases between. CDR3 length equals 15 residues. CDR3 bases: TGTGCCAGCAGCTCAGCAGGGGTTAGCAATCAGCCCCAGCATTTT. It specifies CASSSAGVSNQPQHF. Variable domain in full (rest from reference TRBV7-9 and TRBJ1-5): DTGVSQNPRHKITKRGQNVTFRCDPISEHNRLYWYRQTLGQGPEFLTYFQNEAQLEKSRLLSDRFSAERPKGSFSTLEIQRTEQGDSAMYLCASSSAGVSNQPQHFGDGTRLSIL.

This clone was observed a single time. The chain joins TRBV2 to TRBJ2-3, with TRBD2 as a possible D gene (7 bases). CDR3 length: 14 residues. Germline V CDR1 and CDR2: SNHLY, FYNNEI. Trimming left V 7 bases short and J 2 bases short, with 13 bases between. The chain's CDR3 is CASTPGGLTDTQYF. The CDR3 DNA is TGTGCCAGCACCCCGGGGGGCCTCACAGATACGCAGTATTTT.